The clone carrying this TCR beta chain was observed a single time. Its antigen is not identified. One end of the junction does not line up with germline, which may come from a read error. This sample stems from a study of T cells after yellow fever vaccination. The TCR cDNA carried a universal primer site and UMIs from 5'RACE template switching. From the 5' RACE reads, TCRdb called clonotypes with MiXCR, one entry per CDR3 protein. The data hold some 390,000 distinct CDR3 sequences, with approximately 18% observed a single time. Study observations and caveats: Reappearing after the booster were most of the clones from primary vaccination (roughly 96% CD4, around 90% CD8).

The sequences come from PBMCs, collected before the yellow fever booster vaccination. This receptor was taken from a man aged 18 to 29 who received the YFV17D yellow fever vaccine.

For the CDR3, the DNA is TGTGCCAGCAGTCTTCCCGGGGTGCTGTTTTTT. Translating it yields CASSLPGVLFF. J is TRBJ2-2 and V is TRBV7-9; weak D call: TRBD2 (5 bases). The CDR3 totals 11 residues. The germline gives CDR1 SEHNR, CDR2 FQNEAQ (reference sequence).